The 15 T cell receptor beta chains reported below all come from one sample, sequenced in a study of T cells in Graves' hyperthyroidism and ophthalmopathy. Researchers amplified the TCR beta CDR3 regions from RNA transcripts. An initial round of RT-PCR targeting the TCR CDR3 relied on the HTBI primer set. MiXCR, run by TCRdb on the multiplex PCR reads, gives a single entry per CDR3 protein. The repertoire includes a few hundred thousand distinct CDR3 sequences, about 17% of them detected once, and roughly 49% sits in the top ten. The sequenced material came from blood. These receptors were obtained from a woman aged 45 to 65 with Graves' hyperthyroidism.

This sequence joins TRBV6-1 and TRBJ2-5, with D perhaps TRBD1 (5 bases). Trimming removed 1 base at V and 14 bases at J, with 23 bases between. CDR1 and CDR2 (germline): MNHNS, SASEGT. This CDR3 has 15 amino acids. The CDR3 DNA reads as TGTGCCAGCAGTGAAGAAGGCTCAGGGCCGCGACATTTATACTTC. This translates into CASSEEGSGPRHLYF.

There are many counts of this clonotype. The chain uses TRBV2 and TRBJ1-5; D uncertain. CDR3 length: 16 amino acids. The V gene lost 7 bases and the J gene lost 3 bases, with 19 bases spanning the gap. CDR1 is SNHLY, CDR2 FYNNEI, per germline. The CDR3 sequence is CASNPTRAEYNQPQHF. The CDR3 DNA reads TGTGCCAGCAACCCCACGAGGGCAGAATACAATCAGCCCCAGCATTTT. The full variable domain, its missing parts supplied by reference TRBV2 and TRBJ1-5, is EPEVTQTPSHQVTQMGQEVILRCVPISNHLYFYWYRQILGQKVEFLVSFYNNEISEKSEIFDDQFSVERPDGSNFTLKIRSTKLEDSAMYFCASNPTRAEYNQPQHFGDGTRLSIL.

V usage is TRBV20-1 and J usage is TRBJ1-1; D is possibly TRBD1 (6 bases). Germline loops: CDR1 DFQATT, CDR2 SNEGSKA (reference sequence). Trimming stripped 1 base from V and 0 bases from J, with 12 bases between. This CDR3 comprises 15 residues. The CDR3: CSARGGRVMNTEAFF. In DNA, the CDR3 is TGCAGTGCTAGAGGGGGGCGGGTCATGAACACTGAAGCTTTCTTT.

This clonotype was seen repeatedly, ten times or more. The genes are TRBV18 and TRBJ2-7; D possibly matches TRBD1 or TRBD2 (5 bases each). Germline lookup yields CDR1 KGHSH and CDR2 LQKENI. The V and J ends lost 2 bases and 1 base respectively, with 12 bases between them. The CDR3 totals 15 residues. The CDR3 bases are TGTGCCAGCTCACCAGGGGGATGGGAGTCCTACGAGCAGTACTTC. Amino acids: CASSPGGWESYEQYF.

V usage is TRBV6-4 and J usage is TRBJ2-1, with a weak D call TRBD2 (6 bases). Germline V gene lookup returns CDR1 MRHNA and CDR2 SNTAGT. This CDR3 is 15 amino acids long. The ends were cut back, 3 bases at V and 8 bases at J, with 17 bases in the middle. The CDR3: CASSEGSGGVHEQFF. As DNA, the CDR3 is TGTGCCAGCAGTGAAGGGTCTGGAGGGGTCCATGAGCAGTTCTTC.

Ten or more counts support this clonotype. The genes are TRBV7-2 and TRBJ1-5, with TRBD1 matching 7 bases. The CDR3 extends over 16 amino acids. The germline V gene encodes CDR1 SGHTA and CDR2 FQGNSA. V lost 1 base and J lost 6; bases outside the gene matches: 9. Here the CDR3 reads CASSLERTGGGQPQHF. In DNA, the CDR3 is TGTGCCAGCAGCTTAGAACGGACAGGAGGCGGTCAGCCCCAGCATTTT.

The chain joins TRBV19 to TRBJ1-1; 9 nucleotides match TRBD1. Germline lookup yields CDR1 LNHDA and CDR2 SQIVND (reference sequence). The CDR3 sequence is 14 residues long. V lost 4 bases to trimming and J lost 6 bases; unmatched junction nucleotides: 6. This chain's CDR3 is CASSRDRERAEAFF. In nucleotides, the CDR3 is TGTGCCAGTAGTAGGGACAGGGAGAGGGCTGAAGCTTTCTTT.

J is TRBJ1-1 and V is TRBV12-3 or TRBV12-4; TRBD1 aligns across 7 bases. This CDR3 is 13 amino acids long. Trimming at V came to 7 bases and at J to 4 bases, leaving 6 bases not matched to a gene. CDR3 in amino acids: CASKRQGPTEAFF. The CDR3 DNA sequence: TGTGCCAGCAAAAGACAGGGACCCACTGAAGCTTTCTTT.

This clonotype was recorded many times. The gene calls are TRBV20-1 and TRBJ2-5; D not resolved. Germline lookup yields CDR1 DFQATT and CDR2 SNEGSKA (reference sequence). V lost 6 bases and J 2 bases, leaving 4 bases between the germline ends. This CDR3 has 10 residues. The DNA for the CDR3 is TGCAGTGCGACACAAGAGACCCAGTACTTC. Its protein product is CSATQETQYF.

There are a few counts of this clonotype. The V gene is TRBV12-3 or TRBV12-4, the J gene TRBJ2-7; D might be TRBD2 (6 bases). This CDR3 is built from 15 residues. The ends were cut back, 3 bases at V and 0 bases at J, with 12 bases in the middle. CDR3 region: CASSFRGGTSYEQYF. For the CDR3, the DNA is TGTGCCAGCAGTTTCCGTGGGGGGACCTCCTACGAGCAGTACTTC.

Note on this clonotype: With a much larger clone just one base away, this may be a read error. The rearrangement joins TRBV7-2 to TRBJ1-5; 7 bases are a match to TRBD1. The CDR3 contains 16 residues. The germline CDR1 and CDR2 sequences are SGHTA and FQGNSA. CDR3 coding DNA: TGTGCCGGCAGCTTAGAACGGACAGGAGGCGGTCAGCCCCAGCATTTT. As protein: CAGSLERTGGGQPQHF.

This clonotype was detected many times. The rearrangement links TRBV2 to TRBJ1-2, with D perhaps matching TRBD1 (5 bases). V dropped 5 bases and J dropped 4 bases, with 17 bases sitting between them. CDR1 is SNHLY, CDR2 FYNNEI, per germline. The CDR3 has 15 residues. This chain's CDR3 is CASSNQGVVGYGYTF. DNA of the CDR3: TGTGCCAGCAGTAATCAGGGTGTGGTCGGCTATGGCTACACCTTC.

The chain has TRBV20-1 and TRBJ1-6; the match to TRBD1 covers 8 bases. With V trimmed by 1 base and J by 7 bases, 6 bases remained unmatched. Germline V gene lookup returns CDR1 DFQATT and CDR2 SNEGSKA (reference sequence). CDR3 length: 15 amino acids. The chain's CDR3 is CSARVSDRANSPLHF. DNA for the CDR3: TGCAGTGCTAGAGTGTCGGACAGGGCCAATTCACCCCTCCACTTT.

This clonotype came up a few times. The junction and the germline gene differ at one end; a read error may be behind it. The genes are TRBV5-6 and TRBJ1-1, with 8 positions matching TRBD1. This CDR3 is 13 amino acids long. Germline CDR1 is SGHDT and CDR2 is YYEEEE. CDR3 sequence reads: CANSVRDRFSAFF. DNA for the CDR3: TGTGCCAACAGCGTACGGGACAGGTTTTCGGCTTTCTTT.

As DNA, the CDR3 is TGTGCCAGCAGCTCCACCTACCGACTAGCGGGAGGGCTCTACGAGCAGTACTTC. Translation gives CASSSTYRLAGGLYEQYF. The rearrangement joins TRBV5-6 to TRBJ2-7; TRBD2 matches 14 bases. Germline CDR1 and CDR2: SGHDT and YYEEEE. J was trimmed by 3 bases and V by 3 bases; bases with no gene match: 11. This CDR3 region has 18 residues. Using reference TRBV5-6 and TRBJ2-7 for the parts outside the CDR3, the full variable domain is DAGVTQSPTHLIKTRGQQVTLRCSPKSGHDTVSWYQQALGQGPQFIFQYYEEEERQRGNFPDRFSGHQFPNYSSELNVNALLLGDSALYLCASSSTYRLAGGLYEQYFGPGTRLTVT.